The 6 T cell receptor beta chains below were found in one sample sequenced in a study of spatial heterogeneity in lung cancer. Their recognized antigens are unknown. TCRdb itself ran the 5' RACE reads through MiXCR, one entry per CDR3 protein. The table shows some 15,000 distinct CDR3 sequences, with about 4.4% occurring only once. Notes on the study in general: Counts of expanded intratumoral alpha and beta TCRs tracked tumor mutation counts.

Time point given: sample taken at primary tumor resection. This specimen was lung tumor tissue, taken at surgery. Receptors were obtained from a female donor with early-stage non-small cell lung cancer.

This clonotype ranks as medium-sized. The chain is built from TRBV20-1 and TRBJ1-3; D unclear. The CDR3 contains 18 residues. Trimming stripped 1 base from V and 0 bases from J, with 19 bases between. Germline V gene lookup returns CDR1 DFQATT and CDR2 SNEGSKA (reference sequence). The CDR3 DNA sequence: TGCAGTGCTAGAGCCCCTCGCACCGCGCCTCACTCTGGAAACACCATATATTTT. Its protein product is CSARAPRTAPHSGNTIYF.

This clonotype was seen many times. The chain carries TRBV7-6 and TRBJ2-5; D remains unclear. The CDR3 totals 12 residues. Germline CDR1 SGHVS, CDR2 FNYEAQ. Trimming took off 5 bases at V and 7 bases at J, with 11 bases between the two ends. For the CDR3, the DNA is TGTGCCAGCAGCCACCAGAGAGGGACCCAGTACTTC. Its translation is CASSHQRGTQYF.

This clonotype was recorded at least ten times. The rearrangement uses TRBV6-5 and TRBJ2-2; tentatively, D is TRBD1 or TRBD2 (5 bases each). Germline loops: CDR1 MNHEY, CDR2 SVGAGI. The V gene lost 4 bases and the J gene lost 4 bases, with 19 bases spanning the gap. The CDR3 spans 17 residues. CDR3 protein: CASSLGRASRGTGELFF. In DNA, the CDR3 is TGTGCCAGCAGTTTGGGCAGGGCTAGCCGGGGCACCGGGGAGCTGTTTTTT.

This clonotype was counted many times. The CDR3 loop reads CASSINLMNTEAFF. Written as DNA, the CDR3 is TGTGCCAGTAGTATTAACCTAATGAACACTGAAGCTTTCTTT. The rearrangement uses TRBV19 and TRBJ1-1; D is undetermined. The CDR3 runs to 14 residues. Trimming cost V 3 bases and J 0 bases, with 8 bases left between them. CDR1 is LNHDA, CDR2 SQIVND, per germline (reference sequence).

This clonotype rates as medium-sized. The chain is built from TRBV4-3 and TRBJ2-3; 13 bases map to TRBD2. This CDR3 has 18 amino acids. Germline lookup yields CDR1 LGHNA and CDR2 YSLEER. The J segment lost 0 bases and the V segment lost 4 bases, leaving 7 bases of the junction unmatched. CDR3 bases: TGCGCCAGCAGCCGTGGGACTAGCGGGGTTCTAAGCACAGATACGCAGTATTTT. This codes for CASSRGTSGVLSTDTQYF.

This clonotype has a count of ten or more. This chain connects TRBV7-2 to TRBJ2-1; 10 bases match TRBD1. This CDR3 contains 15 residues. Germline CDR1 SGHTA, CDR2 FQGNSA. J lost 5 bases, V lost 5 bases, and 6 bases had no gene match. The CDR3 loop is CASSPGQGIHNEQFF. CDR3 coding DNA: TGTGCCAGCAGCCCGGGACAGGGGATTCACAATGAGCAGTTCTTC.